This T cell receptor (beta chain) is drawn from a study of T cell changes during pregnancy in multiple sclerosis. Some clones are missing from TCRdb's copy, which holds only in-frame ones; the method was immunoSEQ multiplex PCR. The sample gives roughly 100,000 clones, 85% to 95% of which show up once; approximately 1.5% is in the top ten. The germline gives CDR1 SGDLS, CDR2 YYNGEE. J was trimmed by 5 bases and V by 3 bases; bases with no gene match: 9. The CDR3 has 16 amino acids. The chain employs TRBV9 and TRBJ1-1; 11 nucleotides align to TRBD1. The TCR originated in a female donor with multiple sclerosis, enrolled in a pregnancy study. The sample here was peripheral blood, taken after pregnancy. The DNA of the CDR3 is TGTGCCAGCAGCGCACTTGGGACAGGGGGAAGTACTGAAGCTTTCTTT. It yields the protein CASSALGTGGSTEAFF.